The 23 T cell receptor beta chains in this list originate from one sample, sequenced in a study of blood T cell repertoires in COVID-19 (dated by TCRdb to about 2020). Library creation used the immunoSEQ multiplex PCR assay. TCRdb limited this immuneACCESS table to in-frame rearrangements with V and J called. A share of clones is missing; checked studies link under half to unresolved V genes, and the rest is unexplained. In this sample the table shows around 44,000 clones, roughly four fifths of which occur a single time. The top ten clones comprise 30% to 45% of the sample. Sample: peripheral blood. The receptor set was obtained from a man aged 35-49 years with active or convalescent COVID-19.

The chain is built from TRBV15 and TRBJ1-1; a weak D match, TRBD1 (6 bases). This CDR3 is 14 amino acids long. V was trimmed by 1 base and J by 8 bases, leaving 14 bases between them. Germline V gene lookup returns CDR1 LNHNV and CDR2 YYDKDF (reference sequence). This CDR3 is CATSRVGASAEAFF. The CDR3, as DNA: TGTGCCACCAGCAGAGTGGGGGCGTCAGCCGAAGCTTTCTTT.

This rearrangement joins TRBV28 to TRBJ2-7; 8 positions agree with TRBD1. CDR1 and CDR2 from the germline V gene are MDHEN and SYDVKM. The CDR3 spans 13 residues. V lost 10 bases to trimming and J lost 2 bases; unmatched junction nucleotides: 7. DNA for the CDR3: TGTGCCACAACACAGGGGGAAACCTACGAGCAGTACTTC. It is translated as CATTQGETYEQYF.

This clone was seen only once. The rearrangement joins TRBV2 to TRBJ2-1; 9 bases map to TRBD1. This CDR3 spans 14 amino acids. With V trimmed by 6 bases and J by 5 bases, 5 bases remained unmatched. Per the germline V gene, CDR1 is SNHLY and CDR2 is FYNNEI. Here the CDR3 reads CASSWTGADNEQFF. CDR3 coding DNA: TGTGCCAGCAGCTGGACAGGGGCCGACAATGAGCAGTTCTTC. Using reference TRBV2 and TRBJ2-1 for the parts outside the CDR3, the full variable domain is EPEVTQTPSHQVTQMGQEVILRCVPISNHLYFYWYRQILGQKVEFLVSFYNNEISEKSEIFDDQFSVERPDGSNFTLKIRSTKLEDSAMYFCASSWTGADNEQFFGPGTRLTVL.

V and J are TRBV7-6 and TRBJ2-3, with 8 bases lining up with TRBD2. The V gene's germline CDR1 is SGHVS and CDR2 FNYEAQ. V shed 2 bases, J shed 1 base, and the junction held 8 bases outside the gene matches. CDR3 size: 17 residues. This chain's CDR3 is CASSLNPGGPGTDTQYF. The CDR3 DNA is TGTGCCAGCAGCTTAAACCCGGGAGGGCCGGGCACAGATACGCAGTATTTT.

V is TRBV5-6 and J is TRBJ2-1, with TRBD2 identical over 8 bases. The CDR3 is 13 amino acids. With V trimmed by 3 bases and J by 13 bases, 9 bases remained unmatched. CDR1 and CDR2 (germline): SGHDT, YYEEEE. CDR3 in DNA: TGTGCCAGCAGCTCCTCGCCAGCGGGAGAACAGTTCTTC. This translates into CASSSSPAGEQFF.

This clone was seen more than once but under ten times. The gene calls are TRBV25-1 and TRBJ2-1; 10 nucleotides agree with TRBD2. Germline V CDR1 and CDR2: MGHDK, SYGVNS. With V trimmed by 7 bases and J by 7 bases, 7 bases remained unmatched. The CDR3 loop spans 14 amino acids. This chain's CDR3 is CASKTLAGLNEQFF. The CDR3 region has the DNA TGTGCCAGCAAAACACTAGCGGGGTTGAATGAGCAGTTCTTC.

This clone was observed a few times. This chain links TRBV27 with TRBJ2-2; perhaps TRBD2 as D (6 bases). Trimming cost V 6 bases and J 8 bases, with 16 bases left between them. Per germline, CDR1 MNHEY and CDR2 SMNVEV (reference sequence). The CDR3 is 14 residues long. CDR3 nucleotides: TGTGCCAGCAGACCCGGACTAACCCTAGGGGAGCTGTTTTTT. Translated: CASRPGLTLGELFF.

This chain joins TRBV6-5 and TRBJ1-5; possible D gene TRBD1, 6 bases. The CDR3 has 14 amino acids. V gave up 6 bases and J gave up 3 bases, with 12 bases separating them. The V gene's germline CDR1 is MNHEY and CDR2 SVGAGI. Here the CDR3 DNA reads TGTGCCAGCAGCCTCCGGGACACCAATCAGCCCCAGCATTTT. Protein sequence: CASSLRDTNQPQHF.

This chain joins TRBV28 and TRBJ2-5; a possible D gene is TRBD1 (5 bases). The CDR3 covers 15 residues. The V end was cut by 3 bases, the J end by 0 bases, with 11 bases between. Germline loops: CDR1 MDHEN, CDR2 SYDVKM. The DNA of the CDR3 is TGTGCCAGCAGTTTCAGGGCTTGGTACCAAGAGACCCAGTACTTC. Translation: CASSFRAWYQETQYF.

CDR3 nucleotides: TGTGCCAGCAGCCCCCCCCCATGGGGGGGAACAGGAAAGGATGGCTACACCTTC. Translating it yields CASSPPPWGGTGKDGYTF. V usage is TRBV3-1 (or the pseudogene TRBV3-2) and J usage is TRBJ1-2; D might be TRBD1 (5 bases). Trimming cost V 4 bases and J 6 bases, with 27 bases left between them. This CDR3 is built from 18 residues. CDR1 and CDR2 (germline): LGHDT, YNNKEL (reference sequence).

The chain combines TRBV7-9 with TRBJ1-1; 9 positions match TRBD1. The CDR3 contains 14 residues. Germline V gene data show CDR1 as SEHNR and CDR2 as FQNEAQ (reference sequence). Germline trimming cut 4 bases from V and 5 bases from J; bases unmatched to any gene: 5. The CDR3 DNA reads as TGTGCCAGCAGCTCCGGGACAGGGTGGACTGAAGCTTTCTTT. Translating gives CASSSGTGWTEAFF.

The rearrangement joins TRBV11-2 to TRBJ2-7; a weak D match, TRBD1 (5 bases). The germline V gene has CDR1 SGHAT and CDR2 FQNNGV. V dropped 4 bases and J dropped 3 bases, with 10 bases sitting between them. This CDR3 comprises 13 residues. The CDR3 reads CASSSRVIYEQYF. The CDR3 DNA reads TGTGCCAGCAGCTCCAGGGTAATCTACGAGCAGTACTTC.

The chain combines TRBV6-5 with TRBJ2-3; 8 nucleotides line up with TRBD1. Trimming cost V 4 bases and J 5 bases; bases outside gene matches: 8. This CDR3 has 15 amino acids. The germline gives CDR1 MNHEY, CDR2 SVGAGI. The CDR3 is CASSSGTGPEDTQYF. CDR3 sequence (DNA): TGTGCCAGCAGTTCCGGGACAGGTCCCGAAGATACGCAGTATTTT.

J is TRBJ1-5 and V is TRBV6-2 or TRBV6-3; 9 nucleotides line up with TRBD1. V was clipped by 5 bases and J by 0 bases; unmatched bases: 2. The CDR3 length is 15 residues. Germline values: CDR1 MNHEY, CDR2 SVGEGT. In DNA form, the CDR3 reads TGTGCCAGCAGTGGGACAGGGTATAGCAATCAGCCCCAGCATTTT. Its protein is CASSGTGYSNQPQHF.

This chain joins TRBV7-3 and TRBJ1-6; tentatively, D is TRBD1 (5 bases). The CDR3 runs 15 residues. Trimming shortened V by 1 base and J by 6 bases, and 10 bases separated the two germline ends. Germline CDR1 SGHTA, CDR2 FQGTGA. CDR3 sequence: CASSLIAGGNSPLHF. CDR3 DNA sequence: TGTGCCAGCAGCTTAATCGCGGGGGGTAATTCACCCCTCCACTTT.

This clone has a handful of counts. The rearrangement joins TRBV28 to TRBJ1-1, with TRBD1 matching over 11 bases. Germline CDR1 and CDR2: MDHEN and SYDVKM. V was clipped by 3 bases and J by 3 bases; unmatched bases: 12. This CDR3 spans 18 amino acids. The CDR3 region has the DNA TGTGCCAGCAGTTTCTCCGCCCGGGACAGGGGGGCGGACACTGAAGCTTTCTTT. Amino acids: CASSFSARDRGADTEAFF.

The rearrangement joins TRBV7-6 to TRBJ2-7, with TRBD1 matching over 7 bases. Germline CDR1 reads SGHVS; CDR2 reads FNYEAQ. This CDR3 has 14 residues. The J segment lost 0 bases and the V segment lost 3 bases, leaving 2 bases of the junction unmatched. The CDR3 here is CASSLDRRSYEQYF. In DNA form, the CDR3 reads TGTGCCAGCAGCTTGGACAGGCGCTCCTACGAGCAGTACTTC.

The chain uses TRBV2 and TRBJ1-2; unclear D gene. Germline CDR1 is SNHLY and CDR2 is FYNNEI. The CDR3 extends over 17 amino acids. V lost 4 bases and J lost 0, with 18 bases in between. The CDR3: CASSGMNSPISNYGYTF. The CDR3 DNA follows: TGTGCCAGCAGTGGCATGAACAGCCCTATCTCTAACTATGGCTACACCTTC. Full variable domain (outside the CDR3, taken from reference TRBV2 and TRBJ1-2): EPEVTQTPSHQVTQMGQEVILRCVPISNHLYFYWYRQILGQKVEFLVSFYNNEISEKSEIFDDQFSVERPDGSNFTLKIRSTKLEDSAMYFCASSGMNSPISNYGYTFGSGTRLTVV.

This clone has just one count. CDR3 sequence reads: CASSFSLAGYDEQFF. The CDR3 DNA sequence: TGTGCCAGCAGCTTTTCACTAGCGGGGTATGATGAGCAGTTCTTC. The chain combines TRBV28 with TRBJ2-1; 10 nucleotides agree with TRBD2. Trimming took 6 bases from V and 8 from J; bases not matched to a gene: 10. Germline V gene data show CDR1 as MDHEN and CDR2 as SYDVKM. The CDR3 loop spans 15 amino acids.

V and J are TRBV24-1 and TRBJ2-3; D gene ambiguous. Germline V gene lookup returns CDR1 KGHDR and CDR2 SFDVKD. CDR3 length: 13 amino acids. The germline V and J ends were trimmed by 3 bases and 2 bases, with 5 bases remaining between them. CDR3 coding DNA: TGTGCCACCAGTGATCCACTCACAGATACGCAGTATTTT. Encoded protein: CATSDPLTDTQYF.

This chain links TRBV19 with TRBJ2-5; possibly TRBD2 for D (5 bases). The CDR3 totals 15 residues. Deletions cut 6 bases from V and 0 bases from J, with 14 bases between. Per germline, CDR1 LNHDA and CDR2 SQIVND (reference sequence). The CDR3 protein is CASRPGGRYQETQYF. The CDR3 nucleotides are TGTGCCAGTAGACCCGGAGGCCGGTACCAAGAGACCCAGTACTTC. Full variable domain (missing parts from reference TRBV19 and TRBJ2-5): DGGITQSPKYLFRKEGQNVTLSCEQNLNHDAMYWYRQDPGQGLRLIYYSQIVNDFQKGDIAEGYSVSREKKESFPLTVTSAQKNPTAFYLCASRPGGRYQETQYFGPGTRLLVL.

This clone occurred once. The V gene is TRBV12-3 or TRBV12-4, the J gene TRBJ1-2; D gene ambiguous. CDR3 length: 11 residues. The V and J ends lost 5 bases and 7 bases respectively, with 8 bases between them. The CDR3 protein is CASSAGSGYTF. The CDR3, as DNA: TGTGCCAGCAGTGCAGGATCTGGCTACACCTTC.

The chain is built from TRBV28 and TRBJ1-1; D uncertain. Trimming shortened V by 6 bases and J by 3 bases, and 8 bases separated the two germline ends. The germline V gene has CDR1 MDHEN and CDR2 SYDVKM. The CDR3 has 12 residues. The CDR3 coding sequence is TGTGCCAGCAGAACCGGGGACACTGAAGCTTTCTTT. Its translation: CASRTGDTEAFF.